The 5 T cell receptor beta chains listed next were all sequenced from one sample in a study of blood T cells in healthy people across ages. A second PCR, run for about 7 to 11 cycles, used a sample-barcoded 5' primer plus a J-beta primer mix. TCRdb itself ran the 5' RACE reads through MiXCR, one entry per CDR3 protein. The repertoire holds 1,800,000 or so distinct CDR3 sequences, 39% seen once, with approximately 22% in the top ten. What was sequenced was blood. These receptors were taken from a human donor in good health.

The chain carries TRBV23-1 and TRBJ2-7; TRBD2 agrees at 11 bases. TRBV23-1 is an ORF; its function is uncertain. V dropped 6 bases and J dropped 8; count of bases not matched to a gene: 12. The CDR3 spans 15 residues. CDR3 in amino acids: CASRRLAGPPRKQYF. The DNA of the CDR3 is TGCGCCAGCAGACGACTAGCGGGGCCTCCTAGGAAGCAGTACTTC.

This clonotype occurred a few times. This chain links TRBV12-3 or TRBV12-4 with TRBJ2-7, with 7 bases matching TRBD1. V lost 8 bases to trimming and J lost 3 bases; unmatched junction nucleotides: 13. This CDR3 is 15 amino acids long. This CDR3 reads CASDHRAGGNYEQYF. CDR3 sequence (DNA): TGTGCCAGCGATCATAGGGCAGGGGGAAACTACGAGCAGTACTTC.

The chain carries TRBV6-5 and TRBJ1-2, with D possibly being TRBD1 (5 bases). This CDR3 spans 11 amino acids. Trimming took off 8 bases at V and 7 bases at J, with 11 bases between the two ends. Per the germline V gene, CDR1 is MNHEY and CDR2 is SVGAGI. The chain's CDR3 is CASGTIGGYTF. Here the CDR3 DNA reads TGTGCCAGCGGGACGATAGGTGGCTACACCTTC.

Written as DNA, the CDR3 is TGTGCCAGCAGTGAAGCGTTAGCGGGTGGCTCCTACAATGAGCAGTTCTTC. Amino acid sequence: CASSEALAGGSYNEQFF. The rearrangement links TRBV2 to TRBJ2-1; the match to TRBD2 covers 7 bases. CDR1 is SNHLY and CDR2 is FYNNEI in the germline V gene. V lost 0 bases, J lost 0 bases, and 5 bases stayed unmatched. The CDR3 spans 17 residues.

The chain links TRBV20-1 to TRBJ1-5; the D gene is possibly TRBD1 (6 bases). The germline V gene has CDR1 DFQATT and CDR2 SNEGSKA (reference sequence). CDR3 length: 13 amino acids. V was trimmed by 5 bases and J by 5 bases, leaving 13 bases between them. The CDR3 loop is CSARYREDQPQHF. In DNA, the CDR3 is TGCAGTGCTCGTTACAGGGAAGATCAGCCCCAGCATTTT.